This T cell receptor beta chain came from a study of beta chain features in type 1 diabetes. Study-wide results and limits: PCR could preferentially amplify shorter templates, alike in patients and controls. TCRB CDR3s from Type 1 diabetes patients were moderately but significantly shorter in all four CD4+ subsets.

Expressed TCRB transcripts got sequenced, as all isolated RNA was reverse transcribed. TCRdb's table, derived via immunoSEQ multiplex PCR, lists solely in-frame clones and lacks some. This table has 93,000 or so clones, approximately 30% appearing once. This CDR3 comprises 14 residues. V was pared by 0 bases and J by 0 bases, with 8 bases between. CDR1 and CDR2 (germline): GTSNPN, SVGIG (reference sequence). Concerning this clone: What it binds is unknown.

Sequences were obtained from central memory CD4+ T cells from blood. This rearrangement joins TRBV30 to TRBJ2-5; D may be TRBD2 (5 bases). The receptor was derived from a woman younger than 30 with type 1 diabetes. In nucleotides, the CDR3 is TGTGCCTGGAGTGTACCGGGATACCAAGAGACCCAGTACTTC. Its translation is CAWSVPGYQETQYF.